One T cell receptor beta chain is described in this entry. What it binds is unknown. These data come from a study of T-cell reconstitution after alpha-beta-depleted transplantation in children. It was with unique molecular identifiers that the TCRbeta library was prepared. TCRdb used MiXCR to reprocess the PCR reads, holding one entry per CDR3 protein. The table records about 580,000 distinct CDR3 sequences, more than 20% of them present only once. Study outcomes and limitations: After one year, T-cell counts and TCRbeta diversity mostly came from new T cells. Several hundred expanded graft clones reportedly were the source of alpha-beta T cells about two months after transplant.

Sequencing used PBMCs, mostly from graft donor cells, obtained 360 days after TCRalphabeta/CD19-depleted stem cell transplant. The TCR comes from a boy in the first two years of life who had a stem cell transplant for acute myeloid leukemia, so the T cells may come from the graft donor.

The CDR3 sequence is CASSSPKTEMNTEAFF. The CDR3 coding sequence is TGTGCCAGCAGCTCACCTAAGACAGAGATGAACACTGAAGCTTTCTTT. The chain is built from TRBV5-4 and TRBJ1-1, with D possibly TRBD1 on 5 matching bases. This CDR3 is 16 amino acids long. Trimming left V 3 bases short and J 0 bases short, with 15 bases between. CDR1 and CDR2 from the germline V gene are SGHNT and YYREEE (reference sequence).